The clone carrying this T cell receptor beta chain showed up many times. The antigen remains undetermined. As it was prepared, the TCRbeta library received unique molecular identifiers. TCRdb re-called the PCR reads through MiXCR, storing one row per CDR3 protein. The sample contains 200,000 or so distinct CDR3 sequences, approximately 6.3% of which appear only once. This entry is derived from a study of T-cell reconstitution after alpha-beta-depleted transplantation in children. Germline V gene data show CDR1 as LNHNV and CDR2 as YYDKDF (reference sequence). The CDR3 totals 15 residues. J lost 2 bases, V lost 4 bases, and 3 bases had no gene match. Study-level findings and limits: Some patients' high day-60 TCRbeta diversity was traced to surviving recipient T cells and thymic progenitors. Expanded graft clones numbering several hundred reportedly gave rise to alpha-beta T cells about two months after transplant. Newly generated T cells supplied most T-cell counts and diversity one year post-transplant.

The chain has TRBV15 and TRBJ2-7; 12 bases map to TRBD2. The starting material was PBMCs, obtained before TCRalphabeta/CD19-depleted stem cell transplant. This clonotype was sampled from a boy aged 2 to 10 with acute lymphoblastic leukemia, due to receive a stem cell transplant. The CDR3 region is CATSTRTSGTYEQYF. In nucleotides, the CDR3 is TGTGCCACCAGCACAAGGACTAGCGGGACCTACGAGCAGTACTTC.